The sequence of this TCR beta chain was determined in a study of T cells in women clearing cervical HPV infection (dated by TCRdb to about 2018). Notes on the research overall: Cases were about 25 women with histologically confirmed HPV16-related CIN3 or worse, including 2 invasive cancers. Controls were 25 women whose single incident HPV16 infection cleared within 12 months without precancer or cancer developing. Blood from cases was collected at the visit at which the lesion was first identified, whereas blood from controls was collected once infection was no longer detected. For cases, the median interval between lesion detection and blood sampling was roughly 150 days, with an interquartile range of roughly 90 to 200 days. HLA typing was available for only a few women, so HLA type could not be excluded as a confounder. An exploratory proof-of-principle case-control study, nested within the Guanacaste HPV Natural History Study in Costa Rica, was conducted to compare TCR repertoires across cervical HPV16 outcomes. Cases and controls were matched on age within five years and on year of sample collection. A median age of about 30 years was observed in cases versus less than 40 in controls, and no significant differences in baseline characteristics were found. In the parent cohort, around 9,800 women aged 18 or older were enrolled in Guanacaste, Costa Rica, during about 1992 to 1994 and then followed for under nine years. Quality controls consisted of five blinded duplicates per group, for a total of roughly 60 samples made up of roughly 50 participants and about ten replicates.

TCR beta CDR3 regions were amplified by multiplex PCR using the immunoSEQ assay from an average of 1200 ng genomic DNA per sample. Primer bias was corrected in the assay by using a complete synthetic TCR repertoire to establish an amplification baseline. The amplicons were sequenced using the Illumina platform. In the paper's pipeline: Sequences were error-corrected by clustering with frequency ratios and a modified nearest-neighbor algorithm, then analyzed in the immunoSEQ Analyzer with IMGT gene definitions. At each rarefaction depth, TCR richness and evenness were averaged across 20 rarefaction repeats, and samples with fewer sequences than that depth were excluded. Wilcoxon rank sum tests with FDR correction were used to compare V, D and J gene relative abundances between the groups. An intraclass correlation of 90% to 97% for TCR richness and an average of around 71% across 65 to 70 gene segments were obtained from the blinded duplicates. Not all clones reach the TCRdb copy of this immuneACCESS table, which keeps in-frame sequences only. Checked studies attribute under half of the gap to unresolved V genes and leave the rest unexplained. From that table come the V and J calls and clone size; the DNA was used to work out D and trimming. The sample's clone listing holds tens of thousands of clones. The top ten hold approximately 6.3% of the sample.

Every participant had a single incident cervical HPV16 infection, and prevalent HPV16 infections were excluded. Cervical HPV DNA was detected by MY09/MY11 PCR, and genotyping was performed by dot-blot hybridization. Approximately 15 mL of heparinized blood was centrifuged, after which the buffy coat was aliquoted, frozen at -30 degrees C, and then stored at -80 degrees C. Genomic DNA was extracted from buffy coat specimens using QIAGEN kits. Broader findings and caveats from the paper: Because T-cell numbers per sample were unknown, differences in richness could reflect varying T-cell content rather than repertoire biology. By combining richness with V gene abundances, random forest classifiers separated cases from controls with an estimated AUC of roughly 0.84. Whether associations preceded infection or resulted from infection could not be shown with the cross-sectional design, and effector/memory subsets and HPV-specific T cells were not isolated. TRBV6-7 relative abundance was lower in cases than in controls (roughly 0.12% versus 0.17%; Bonferroni P = 0.0008). TCR repertoire richness was significantly higher in CIN3+ cases than in controls across sequencing depths, while evenness did not differ.

For this clone: Its antigen specificity is not known. Read coverage stops 3 residues before the CDR3 terminus; the germline J gene supplies the remainder.

Including the terminal cysteine and phenylalanine, the CDR3 comprises 16 residues. Shown are 39 bases from within the CDR3, in frame from base 1. Trimming accounts for 4 bases at V and 2 bases at J, while the number of junction bases matched to no gene is 5. According to the germline V gene, CDR1 reads SGHTA and CDR2 reads FQGTGA. The receptor comes from a woman between 18 and 70 years old with a cervical HPV16 infection that either progressed to CIN3+ or cleared (not recorded which). The material sequenced was blood buffy coat. In this chain, TRBV7-3 is recombined with TRBJ2-2, with 9 junctional bases fitting TRBD2. CDR3 bases read: TGTGCCAGCAGCTCACCAGCGGGGGGTAACACCGGGGAG. Translated, this gives CASSSPAGGNTGE. The whole CDR3 protein reads CASSSPAGGNTGELFF. The variable domain in full, with residues beyond the CDR3 obtained from the reference TRBV7-3 and TRBJ2-2 genes, is GAGVSQTPSNKVTEKGKYVELRCDPISGHTALYWYRQSLGQGPEFLIYFQGTGAADDSGLPNDRFFAVRPEGSVSTLKIQRTERGDSAVYLCASSSPAGGNTGELFFGEGSRLTVL.